A selection of T cell receptor beta chains follows, all from one sample in a study of T cell changes during pregnancy in multiple sclerosis. Assay: immunoSEQ multiplex PCR; the TCRdb copy retains only in-frame clones and omits some. This table has some 70,000 clones, more than 85% appearing once. The sequencing here drew on peripheral blood, taken in the first trimester of pregnancy. The receptors come from a female donor with multiple sclerosis, enrolled in a pregnancy study. Both conserved end residues are part of each CDR3. A D gene is named only where the DNA matches it firmly. The size entry is marked missing in some rows and otherwise reads once, few, many or a size class.

TRBJ2-7,TRBV2,once,.,CASTLRRGPSYEQYF,TGTGCCAGCACTCTCAGGCGGGGGCCATCCTACGAGCAGTACTTC
TRBJ2-2,TRBV28,few,.,CASSKSAGMNTGELFF,TGTGCCAGCAGTAAATCAGCGGGTATGAACACCGGGGAGCTGTTTTTT
TRBJ2-5,TRBV28,.,.,CASSPKGRLEPGHRQETQYF,TGTGCCAGCAGTCCCAAGGGGAGACTTGAACCGGGACATCGCCAAGAGACCCAGTACTTC
TRBJ2-1,TRBV6-1,.,TRBD2,CTSGRGYNEQFF,TGTACTAGCGGGAGGGGTTACAATGAGCAGTTCTTC
TRBJ2-3,TRBV29-1,.,.,CSVQPTGRTSTDTQYF,TGCAGCGTTCAACCAACAGGACGAACTAGCACAGATACGCAGTATTTT
TRBJ2-7,TRBV2,.,.,CASSRDPIGALNEQYF,TGTGCCAGCAGCCGAGACCCGATTGGGGCTCTGAACGAGCAGTACTTC
TRBJ2-7,TRBV5-8,.,TRBD2,CASSLVWGYPGTSAEQYF,TGTGCCAGCAGCTTGGTTTGGGGATATCCCGGGACTAGCGCCGAGCAGTACTTC
TRBJ1-5,TRBV19,.,TRBD1,CASMDRPGGNQPQHF,TGTGCCAGTATGGACAGGCCGGGAGGGAATCAGCCCCAGCATTTT
TRBJ1-5,TRBV28,.,.,CASSFMDINQPQHF,TGTGCCAGCAGTTTTATGGACATCAATCAGCCCCAGCATTTT
TRBJ2-1,TRBV6-1,.,.,CASSTQTTSYNEQFF,TGTGCCAGCAGTACCCAGACTACCTCCTACAATGAGCAGTTCTTC
TRBJ2-3,TRBV5-1,.,TRBD2,CASRISGKVTDTQYF,TGCGCCAGCAGGATTAGCGGGAAGGTCACAGATACGCAGTATTTT
TRBJ2-3,TRBV7-7,.,.,CASSQAGADTQYF,TGTGCCAGCAGCCAGGCCGGGGCAGATACGCAGTATTTT
TRBJ2-3,TRBV27,.,TRBD2,CASSPSLAGTDTQYF,TGTGCCAGCAGTCCGTCACTAGCGGGGACAGATACGCAGTATTTT
TRBJ2-2,TRBV29-1,once,TRBD2,CSVGLARSGELFF,TGCAGCGTTGGACTAGCCCGGAGCGGGGAGCTGTTTTTT
TRBJ2-7,TRBV6-1,.,.,CASSEEEGTLSYEQYF,TGTGCCAGCAGTGAAGAGGAGGGAACCCTCTCCTACGAGCAGTACTTC
TRBJ2-3,TRBV28,.,TRBD2,CASTPTGLSTDTQYF,TGTGCCAGCACCCCGACGGGACTAAGCACAGATACGCAGTATTTT
TRBJ2-2,TRBV6-5,once,.,CASSYSSRGKGGELFF,TGTGCCAGCAGTTACTCGAGCCGGGGAAAGGGCGGGGAGCTGTTTTTT
TRBJ1-5,TRBV6-1,few,.,CASSEGWGAGQPQHF,TGTGCCAGCAGTGAAGGGTGGGGTGCGGGTCAGCCCCAGCATTTT
TRBJ1-4,TRBV4-1,.,TRBD1,CASSQEGQGYEKLFF,TGCGCCAGCAGCCAAGAAGGACAGGGTTATGAAAAACTGTTTTTT
TRBJ1-1,TRBV7-2,.,TRBD1,CASSMPQGADTEAFF,TGTGCCAGCAGCATGCCACAGGGGGCGGACACTGAAGCTTTCTTT
TRBJ1-2,TRBV10-3,.,.,CAISESYGYGYTF,TGTGCCATCAGTGAGTCGTACGGGTATGGCTACACCTTC
TRBJ1-1,TRBV5-4,.,.,CASSLSGSNTEAFF,TGTGCCAGCAGCTTGTCGGGTTCGAACACTGAAGCTTTCTTT
TRBJ2-5,TRBV10-2,.,TRBD2,CASSESLAGQETQYF,TGCGCCAGCAGTGAGTCACTAGCGGGACAAGAGACCCAGTACTTC
TRBJ2-7,TRBV5-6,once,TRBD2,CASSLGLVGSSYEQYF,TGTGCCAGCAGCCTCGGACTAGTAGGAAGCTCCTACGAGCAGTACTTC
TRBJ2-1,TRBV12-2,.,.,CASRLVKTSEFTDEQFF,TGTGCAAGTCGCTTAGTCAAGACTAGCGAGTTCACCGATGAGCAGTTCTTC
TRBJ1-6,TRBV5-5,once,TRBD1,CASSLMGQGDSPLHF,TGTGCCAGCAGCTTGATGGGACAGGGTGATTCACCCCTCCACTTT
TRBJ1-1,TRBV28,.,.,CASPGAGESTEAFF,TGTGCCAGCCCTGGTGCGGGCGAGAGCACTGAAGCTTTCTTT
TRBJ1-1,TRBV2,.,.,CASSYRVSTEAFF,TGTGCCAGCAGTTACAGGGTAAGCACTGAAGCTTTCTTT
TRBJ2-2,TRBV5-6,.,.,CASSFGGAKNTGELFF,TGTGCCAGCAGCTTTGGAGGGGCCAAAAACACCGGGGAGCTGTTTTTT
TRBJ2-6,TRBV29-1,.,TRBD1,CSVGQTGANVLTF,TGCAGCGTGGGACAGACCGGGGCCAACGTCCTGACTTTC
TRBJ1-4,TRBV5-1,.,.,CASSLHGKGATNEKLFF,TGCGCCAGCAGCTTGCATGGGAAGGGGGCAACTAATGAAAAACTGTTTTTT
TRBJ1-1,TRBV27,.,.,CAGSKRGRDTEAFF,TGTGCCGGTTCAAAAAGGGGTAGGGACACTGAAGCTTTCTTT
TRBJ2-3,TRBV2,.,.,CATRGTAGSTDTQYF,TGTGCCACGAGAGGGACGGCGGGAAGCACAGATACGCAGTATTTT
TRBJ2-5,TRBV19,.,TRBD2,CASREAGGHRETQYF,TGTGCCAGTAGAGAAGCGGGGGGTCACAGGGAGACCCAGTACTTC
TRBJ1-1,TRBV30,.,TRBD1,CAWSVEVGQVNYEAFF,TGTGCCTGGAGTGTAGAGGTCGGACAGGTGAACTATGAAGCTTTCTTT
TRBJ2-3,TRBV5-1,.,TRBD2,CASSLGSGRAGDTQYF,TGCGCCAGCAGCTTGGGAAGCGGGAGGGCCGGAGATACGCAGTATTTT
TRBJ2-7,TRBV5-5,.,.,CASSLGQGNEQYF,TGTGCCAGCAGCTTGGGTCAGGGCAACGAGCAGTACTTC
TRBJ2-1,TRBV27,.,TRBD2,CASSFDRTSGRFDEQFF,TGTGCCAGCAGTTTCGATCGGACTAGCGGGAGGTTCGATGAGCAGTTCTTC
TRBJ2-5,TRBV18,.,TRBD1,CASSPVRTGELEETQYF,TGTGCCAGCTCCCCCGTGAGGACAGGGGAATTGGAAGAGACCCAGTACTTC
TRBJ2-7,TRBV15,.,.,CATSSLRGPYEQYF,TGTGCCACCAGCAGTCTCAGGGGACCCTACGAGCAGTACTTC
TRBJ2-3,TRBV5-6,.,.,CASTVVADTQYF,TGTGCCAGCACCGTGGTAGCGGATACGCAGTATTTT
TRBJ2-7,TRBV19,few,TRBD2,CASSILGLAGAEQYF,TGTGCCAGTAGTATTTTGGGACTAGCGGGAGCCGAGCAGTACTTC
TRBJ1-1,TRBV9,.,.,CASSISSRDTEAFF,TGTGCCAGCAGCATCAGCTCGAGGGACACTGAAGCTTTCTTT
TRBJ2-1,TRBV1,.,.,CTSSGTSGGYNEQFF,TGCACCAGCAGCGGGACTAGCGGGGGGTACAATGAGCAGTTCTTC
TRBJ1-2,TRBV5-4,once,TRBD1,CASSSYLTGGNYGYTF,TGTGCCAGCAGCTCGTACCTGACAGGGGGTAACTATGGCTACACCTTC
TRBJ2-3,TRBV25-1,.,TRBD1,CASGQGADTQYF,TGTGCCAGCGGTCAGGGGGCAGATACGCAGTATTTT
TRBJ2-7,TRBV5-1,.,.,CASSSSASAFDEQYF,TGCGCCAGCAGCTCATCTGCTAGCGCTTTCGACGAGCAGTACTTC
TRBJ1-2,TRBV30,.,.,CAWSVANYGYTF,TGTGCCTGGAGTGTGGCCAACTATGGCTACACCTTC
TRBJ1-2,TRBV27,.,TRBD1,CATSGQQNDNYGYTF,TGTGCCACTTCGGGACAGCAAAATGATAACTATGGCTACACCTTC
TRBJ2-2,TRBV4-1,.,.,CASSRIASSTGELFF,TGCGCCAGCAGCCGTATAGCGAGTAGCACCGGGGAGCTGTTTTTT
TRBJ2-7,TRBV10-1,.,TRBD1,CASSWDRGYEQYF,TGCGCCAGCAGTTGGGACAGGGGCTACGAGCAGTACTTC
TRBJ2-1,TRBV28,.,TRBD2,CAGSAAFGRAGYEQFF,TGTGCCGGTAGTGCAGCATTCGGGAGGGCCGGGTATGAGCAGTTCTTC
TRBJ2-1,TRBV27,.,.,CASSSVDNEQFF,TGTGCCAGCAGTTCGGTCGACAATGAGCAGTTCTTC
TRBJ2-7,TRBV4-1,.,.,CASSQGGETAYEQYF,TGCGCCAGCAGCCAAGGGGGGGAGACGGCCTACGAGCAGTACTTC